The rows below give T cell receptor beta chains drawn from one sample of a study of shared clonotypes between healthy human individuals. TCRdb keeps only in-frame clones here, not all; method: immunoSEQ multiplex PCR. In the table there are some 580,000 clones, nearly 98% of which are singletons. Sequencing used naive CD8+ T cells sorted from blood. The receptors derive from a man aged 25 to 40 in good health. CDR3s include the opening cysteine and the closing phenylalanine or tryptophan. D genes are given only for firm matches. Not all rows give a size; the values are once, few, many and, for expanded clones, a class.

V gene: TRBV5-1; CDR3 length: 15; D gene: .; clone size: .; J gene: TRBJ1-2; CDR3 DNA: TGCGCCAGCAGCTCGGGACACCGACCTAACTATGGCTACACCTTC; CDR3 protein: CASSSGHRPNYGYTF
V gene: TRBV6-5; CDR3 length: 13; D gene: .; clone size: .; J gene: TRBJ2-2; CDR3 DNA: TGTGCCAGCAGTAACACGAACACCGGGGAGCTGTTTTTT; CDR3 protein: CASSNTNTGELFF
V gene: TRBV19; CDR3 length: 14; D gene: TRBD1; clone size: .; J gene: TRBJ1-2; CDR3 DNA: TGTGCCAGTATTACGGGACAGGGAAACTATGGCTACACCTTC; CDR3 protein: CASITGQGNYGYTF
V gene: TRBV7-2; CDR3 length: 14; D gene: TRBD1; clone size: once; J gene: TRBJ1-2; CDR3 DNA: TGTGCCAGCAGCTTAGCTTGGGACAGCGAAAGCTACACCTTC; CDR3 protein: CASSLAWDSESYTF
V gene: TRBV29-1; CDR3 length: 14; D gene: .; clone size: .; J gene: TRBJ2-1; CDR3 DNA: TGCAGCGCCGAAGGGGGTAGCTCCTACAATGAGCAGTTCTTC; CDR3 protein: CSAEGGSSYNEQFF
V gene: TRBV28; CDR3 length: 15; D gene: .; clone size: .; J gene: TRBJ2-2; CDR3 DNA: TGTGCCAGCAGTTTAGAAAGGGTCAACACCGGGGAGCTGTTTTTT; CDR3 protein: CASSLERVNTGELFF
V gene: TRBV28; CDR3 length: 17; D gene: TRBD1; clone size: .; J gene: TRBJ1-4; CDR3 DNA: TGTGCCAGCAGTCCCGTAGAATCGGACAGGGAGGATGAAAAACTGTTTTTT; CDR3 protein: CASSPVESDREDEKLFF
V gene: TRBV10-3; CDR3 length: 15; D gene: .; clone size: .; J gene: TRBJ2-7; CDR3 DNA: TGTGCTCGCCAGGTGACTCGCCTCTTTGCCTACGAGCAGTACTTC; CDR3 protein: CARQVTRLFAYEQYF
V gene: TRBV2; CDR3 length: 13; D gene: .; clone size: .; J gene: TRBJ1-1; CDR3 DNA: TGTGCCAGCATTGGGGGATCGGCCACTGAAGCTTTCTTT; CDR3 protein: CASIGGSATEAFF
V gene: TRBV28; CDR3 length: 15; D gene: TRBD1; clone size: .; J gene: TRBJ2-5; CDR3 DNA: TGTGCCAGCAGTTCCTGGGACAGAACACAAGAGACCCAGTACTTC; CDR3 protein: CASSSWDRTQETQYF
V gene: TRBV27; CDR3 length: 15; D gene: TRBD1; clone size: .; J gene: TRBJ2-1; CDR3 DNA: TGTGCCAGCACCTCAGGGGGCGCGGGGTACAATGAGCAGTTCTTC; CDR3 protein: CASTSGGAGYNEQFF
V gene: TRBV29-1; CDR3 length: 14; D gene: TRBD2; clone size: once; J gene: TRBJ2-7; CDR3 DNA: TGCAGCGTTGAAAGCGGGGGTCGCTCCTACGAGCAGTACTTC; CDR3 protein: CSVESGGRSYEQYF
V gene: TRBV7-2; CDR3 length: 12; D gene: .; clone size: .; J gene: TRBJ2-7; CDR3 DNA: TGTGCCAGCAGCCCTCGGAACTACGAGCAGTACTTC; CDR3 protein: CASSPRNYEQYF
V gene: TRBV5-1; CDR3 length: 13; D gene: .; clone size: .; J gene: TRBJ2-1; CDR3 DNA: TGCGCCAGCAGCTTGGTTGACGTCCGTGAGCAGTTCTTC; CDR3 protein: CASSLVDVREQFF
V gene: TRBV28; CDR3 length: 12; D gene: .; clone size: .; J gene: TRBJ2-7; CDR3 DNA: TGTGCCAGCAGTCTGATATCCTACGAGCAGTACTTC; CDR3 protein: CASSLISYEQYF
V gene: TRBV6-5; CDR3 length: 15; D gene: TRBD2; clone size: .; J gene: TRBJ2-2; CDR3 DNA: TGTGCCAGCAGTTACTCAGCGGGGACCACCGGGGAGCTGTTTTTT; CDR3 protein: CASSYSAGTTGELFF
V gene: TRBV13; CDR3 length: 17; D gene: TRBD2; clone size: .; J gene: TRBJ2-1; CDR3 DNA: TGTGCCAGCAGCTTAAGCTGGCGGGAGGGCCGCGGCGATGAGCAGTTCTTC; CDR3 protein: CASSLSWREGRGDEQFF
V gene: TRBV25-1; CDR3 length: 15; D gene: .; clone size: .; J gene: TRBJ2-3; CDR3 DNA: TGTGCCAGCACCCGAAGAGGACAGAGCACAGATACGCAGTATTTT; CDR3 protein: CASTRRGQSTDTQYF
V gene: TRBV15; CDR3 length: 14; D gene: .; clone size: .; J gene: TRBJ1-5; CDR3 DNA: TGTGCCACCAGCAGAGGGTCCCCCCATCAGCCCCAGCATTTT; CDR3 protein: CATSRGSPHQPQHF
V gene: TRBV7-9; CDR3 length: 16; D gene: TRBD1; clone size: .; J gene: TRBJ2-2; CDR3 DNA: TGTGCCAGCAGCACCGCAGGGACAGGGGCACCCGGGGAGCTGTTTTTT; CDR3 protein: CASSTAGTGAPGELFF
V gene: TRBV10-3; CDR3 length: 18; D gene: TRBD1; clone size: .; J gene: TRBJ2-1; CDR3 DNA: TGTGCCATCAGTGATCTGAGCGACGGGGACCCAGGGGGCAATGAGCAGTTCTTC; CDR3 protein: CAISDLSDGDPGGNEQFF
V gene: TRBV29-1; CDR3 length: 13; D gene: .; clone size: .; J gene: TRBJ2-7; CDR3 DNA: TGCAGCGTTGCCTTTACAGGGGGGGACGAGCAGTACTTC; CDR3 protein: CSVAFTGGDEQYF
V gene: TRBV11-2; CDR3 length: 16; D gene: .; clone size: .; J gene: TRBJ2-1; CDR3 DNA: TGTGCCAGCAGCTTAAAAGGTAGCGGTACCTACAATGAGCAGTTCTTC; CDR3 protein: CASSLKGSGTYNEQFF
V gene: TRBV4-3; CDR3 length: 14; D gene: .; clone size: .; J gene: TRBJ2-3; CDR3 DNA: TGCGCCAGCAGCCCGCCTTACAGCACAGATACGCAGTATTTT; CDR3 protein: CASSPPYSTDTQYF
V gene: TRBV29-1; CDR3 length: 14; D gene: .; clone size: .; J gene: TRBJ2-1; CDR3 DNA: TGCAGCGTTGATGGGGTCAGCTCCTACAATGAGCAGTTCTTC; CDR3 protein: CSVDGVSSYNEQFF
V gene: TRBV6-6; CDR3 length: 15; D gene: .; clone size: .; J gene: TRBJ2-1; CDR3 DNA: TGTGCCAGCACCCAGGGGGGGGCTAGCTGGGGGGAGCAGTTCTTC; CDR3 protein: CASTQGGASWGEQFF
V gene: TRBV5-1; CDR3 length: 16; D gene: TRBD2; clone size: .; J gene: TRBJ2-1; CDR3 DNA: TGCGCCAGCAGCTTAGGACTAGTTGGATTTTACAATGAGCAGTTCTTC; CDR3 protein: CASSLGLVGFYNEQFF
V gene: TRBV28; CDR3 length: 11; D gene: .; clone size: .; J gene: TRBJ1-5; CDR3 DNA: TGTGCCAGCAGTTATAATCAGCCCCAGCATTTT; CDR3 protein: CASSYNQPQHF
V gene: TRBV10-1; CDR3 length: 18; D gene: TRBD2; clone size: .; J gene: TRBJ2-1; CDR3 DNA: TGCGCCAGCAGCGAAGGACTAGCGGGAGTGCGATCCTACAATGAGCAGTTCTTC; CDR3 protein: CASSEGLAGVRSYNEQFF
V gene: TRBV6-5; CDR3 length: 13; D gene: .; clone size: once; J gene: TRBJ2-1; CDR3 DNA: TGTGCCAGCAGTTACAGCTCCTACAATGAGCAGTTCTTC; CDR3 protein: CASSYSSYNEQFF
V gene: TRBV6-5; CDR3 length: 14; D gene: .; clone size: .; J gene: TRBJ2-1; CDR3 DNA: TGTGCCACGGGAACAGGGTTGAGAGGTAATGAGCAGTTCTTC; CDR3 protein: CATGTGLRGNEQFF
V gene: TRBV20-1; CDR3 length: 9; D gene: .; clone size: .; J gene: TRBJ1-2; CDR3 DNA: TGCAGTGCTAACTATGGCTACACCTTC; CDR3 protein: CSANYGYTF
V gene: TRBV19; CDR3 length: 13; D gene: .; clone size: .; J gene: TRBJ1-4; CDR3 DNA: TGTGCCAGTACTGGGGGGTTCGGAGAAAAACTGTTTTTT; CDR3 protein: CASTGGFGEKLFF
V gene: TRBV28; CDR3 length: 14; D gene: TRBD1; clone size: .; J gene: TRBJ2-2; CDR3 DNA: TGTGCCAGCAGCGGGACAGAGAACACCGGGGAGCTGTTTTTT; CDR3 protein: CASSGTENTGELFF
V gene: TRBV4-2; CDR3 length: 14; D gene: TRBD2; clone size: .; J gene: TRBJ2-7; CDR3 DNA: TGTGCCAGCAGCCGGGGACTAGTTAGTAACGAGCAGTACTTC; CDR3 protein: CASSRGLVSNEQYF
V gene: TRBV7-9; CDR3 length: 15; D gene: .; clone size: .; J gene: TRBJ1-5; CDR3 DNA: TGTGCCAGCAGCTCCGGTCCCGATTCACATCAGCCCCAGCATTTT; CDR3 protein: CASSSGPDSHQPQHF
V gene: TRBV6-6; CDR3 length: 14; D gene: .; clone size: once; J gene: TRBJ2-7; CDR3 DNA: TGTGCCAGCAGTTTTTGGCAGGAGGAAGATGAGCAGTACTTC; CDR3 protein: CASSFWQEEDEQYF